These T cell receptor beta chains were read from a single sample in a study of T-cell reconstitution after alpha-beta-depleted transplantation in children. TCRdb processed the PCR reads anew with MiXCR; each CDR3 protein has one entry. Here the sample spans 700,000 to 950,000 distinct CDR3 sequences, roughly 15% being singletons. The specimen comprised PBMCs, mostly from graft donor cells, sampled 360 days after TCRalphabeta/CD19-depleted stem cell transplant. The receptors were sampled from a male patient younger than 18 who had a stem cell transplant for acute lymphoblastic leukemia, so the T cells may come from the graft donor. Both conserved end residues are part of each CDR3. A D gene is named only where the DNA matches it firmly. The size entry is marked missing in some rows and otherwise reads once, few, many or a size class.

j_call | d_call | v_call | clone_size | cdr3_nt | cdr3_aa
TRBJ2-3 | - | TRBV4-1 | few | TGCGCCAGCAGCCAAGATGAGGTGAAGGGGACGCAGTATTTT | CASSQDEVKGTQYF
TRBJ2-3 | - | TRBV29-1 | few | TGCAGCGTTGAAGTTCCGCCCTTCAACACAGATACGCAGTATTTT | CSVEVPPFNTDTQYF
TRBJ2-7 | - | TRBV10-1 | - | TGCGCCAGCAGCCCCAATTGGGACAACGAGCAGTACTTC | CASSPNWDNEQYF
TRBJ2-1 | TRBD2 | TRBV19 | - | TGTGCCAGTAGTATTATGGCGGGAGGGTCCTACAATGAGCAGTTCTTC | CASSIMAGGSYNEQFF
TRBJ1-1 | - | TRBV12-3/TRBV12-4 | few | TGTGCCAGCAGTTCTTCCCTACTTTCGGGGAAGAACACTGAAGCTTTCTTT | CASSSSLLSGKNTEAFF
TRBJ1-5 | TRBD1 | TRBV4-1 | - | TGCGCCAGCAGCCAACTGGGACAGATCAATCAGCCCCAGCATTTT | CASSQLGQINQPQHF
TRBJ2-1 | - | TRBV20-1 | few | TGCAGTGCTAGAGGGCTAGAAGGGACCTACAATGAGCAGTTCTTC | CSARGLEGTYNEQFF
TRBJ2-4 | - | TRBV29-1 | - | TGCAGCGTTGAACACCCTTCGGCCCGTCAGTACTTC | CSVEHPSARQYF
TRBJ1-3 | - | TRBV5-1 | - | TGCGCCAGCAGGAAGGGGGGGCAGAGTGGAAACACCATATATTTT | CASRKGGQSGNTIYF
TRBJ1-5 | - | TRBV6-1 | few | TGTGCCAGCAGTGATCAACTCTACCAAGGGGAACAGCCCCAGCATTTT | CASSDQLYQGEQPQHF
TRBJ2-4 | TRBD1 | TRBV10-3 | few | TGTGCCATCAGTGAGGACAGGGGGAACATTCAGTACTTC | CAISEDRGNIQYF
TRBJ2-1 | TRBD2 | TRBV9 | - | TGTGCCAGCAGCGCCACTAGCGGGATAGGGAATGAGCAGTTCTTC | CASSATSGIGNEQFF
TRBJ2-7 | - | TRBV11-2 | few | TGTGCCAGCAGCTCAATAACCTACGAGCAGTACTTC | CASSSITYEQYF
TRBJ2-7 | - | TRBV20-1 | few | TGCAGTGCTAAGAGCGAGTACGAGCAGTACTTC | CSAKSEYEQYF
TRBJ1-5 | - | TRBV27 | many | TGTGCCAGCAGTTATCAGGGGAGGGGGAGCAATCAGCCCCAGCATTTT | CASSYQGRGSNQPQHF
TRBJ2-4 | TRBD1 | TRBV20-1 | many | TGCAGTGCTCTCCCGGTGGGGACAGAAAACATTCAGTACTTC | CSALPVGTENIQYF
TRBJ2-3 | TRBD2 | TRBV14 | few | TGTGCCAGCAGCCGGGCGATAGCGGGAGTCTCCCCAGATACGCAGTATTTT | CASSRAIAGVSPDTQYF
TRBJ2-2 | TRBD1 | TRBV18 | few | TGTGCCAGCTCACCCCAGGGGGCGCCCACCGGGGAGCTGTTTTTT | CASSPQGAPTGELFF
TRBJ2-3 | - | TRBV7-9 | - | TGTGCCAGCAGCCGGGGAGCCGGGGGGCGCACAGATACGCAGTATTTT | CASSRGAGGRTDTQYF
TRBJ2-7 | TRBD2 | TRBV5-1 | - | TGCGCCAGCAGCGCTCGGAGCGGGAGCTTAGACGAGCAGTACTTC | CASSARSGSLDEQYF
TRBJ2-7 | TRBD1 | TRBV11-2 | - | TGTGCCAGCAGCGACCGGACAGGGGGAGGGGACGAGCAGTACTTC | CASSDRTGGGDEQYF
TRBJ1-1 | - | TRBV7-9 | few | TGTGCCAGCAGCTTCTTCAAGGGGCGCAGCACTGAAGCTTTCTTT | CASSFFKGRSTEAFF
TRBJ2-3 | TRBD2 | TRBV19 | few | TGTGCCAGTAGAAATCCCGGGACTAGTAAGTCACATACGCAGTATTTT | CASRNPGTSKSHTQYF
TRBJ2-7 | TRBD2 | TRBV13 | - | TGTGCCAGCAGCTCGAGACTAGCGGGAGGGCAACGGGCCTACGAGCAGTACTTC | CASSSRLAGGQRAYEQYF
TRBJ2-1 | TRBD2 | TRBV7-9 | few | TGTGCCAGCAGCTTAGTGACTAGCTTATACAATGAGCAGTTCTTC | CASSLVTSLYNEQFF
TRBJ2-3 | TRBD2 | TRBV4-1 | - | TGCGCCAGCAGCCAAGGGAGGACTAGCGACCTCGGCACAGATACGCAGTATTTT | CASSQGRTSDLGTDTQYF
TRBJ2-1 | - | TRBV5-1 | - | TGCGCCAGCTCCCCGGTGATGGGGACCAACTACAATGAGCAGTTCTTC | CASSPVMGTNYNEQFF
TRBJ2-7 | - | TRBV5-1 | many | TGCGCCAGCAGCCGTACGGACCACGAGCAGTACTTC | CASSRTDHEQYF
TRBJ2-5 | TRBD2 | TRBV20-1 | few | TGCAGTGCTAGACATCTACCGGGACTAGCGGGAGAGACCCAGTACTTC | CSARHLPGLAGETQYF
TRBJ2-4 | - | TRBV18 | many | TGTGCCAGCTCACCCCCTCAGGGGCCCGAATCCAAAAACATTCAGTACTTC | CASSPPQGPESKNIQYF
TRBJ2-1 | TRBD1 | TRBV7-6 | - | TGTGCCAGCGCAGGGGGCAACTACAATGAGCAGTTCTTC | CASAGGNYNEQFF
TRBJ2-3 | - | TRBV28 | few | TGTGCCAGCACCAGACTAGGGACTAGCACAGATACGCAGTATTTT | CASTRLGTSTDTQYF
TRBJ2-5 | TRBD1 | TRBV4-1 | - | TGCGCCAGCAGTCAACACGGGACAGCTCAAGAGACCCAGTACTTC | CASSQHGTAQETQYF
TRBJ1-3 | - | TRBV5-1 | few | TGCGCCAGCAGCCGGTCTCAGGGAAACACCATATATTTT | CASSRSQGNTIYF
TRBJ2-3 | - | TRBV7-8 | few | TGTGCCAGCCGATCCGGGGAAAGTTCAGGGGGAGGAGATACGCAGTATTTT | CASRSGESSGGGDTQYF
TRBJ1-6 | - | TRBV5-1 | - | TGCGCCAGCAAAAGAACAGTCGATTCACCCCTCCACTTT | CASKRTVDSPLHF
TRBJ1-5 | - | TRBV7-9 | - | TGTGCCATCGGGAATCAGCCCCAGCATTTT | CAIGNQPQHF
TRBJ2-2 | TRBD2 | TRBV7-3 | - | TGTGCCAGCAGCCGGGGGGAAACTAGCGGCCCCTTAGGGGAGCTGTTTTTT | CASSRGETSGPLGELFF
TRBJ2-3 | TRBD1 | TRBV12-3/TRBV12-4 | - | TGTGCCAGCAGATCGGGGACAGACGCTCCAGGTACGCAGTATTTT | CASRSGTDAPGTQYF
TRBJ2-3 | - | TRBV7-6 | - | TGTGCCAGCGGCGACGTTTGGGATACGCAGTATTTT | CASGDVWDTQYF
TRBJ2-5 | - | TRBV7-9 | - | TGTGCCAGCAGCTTAATTGATGCTCAAGAGACCCAGTACTTC | CASSLIDAQETQYF
TRBJ2-5 | - | TRBV5-1 | - | TGCGCCAGCAGCTTGGGGGCTAGCGCATGGCGGGAGACCCAGTACTTC | CASSLGASAWRETQYF
TRBJ2-5 | TRBD1 | TRBV2 | few | TGTGCCAGCAGTAGATTACAGGGGGTGGAGACCCAGTACTTC | CASSRLQGVETQYF
TRBJ1-5 | - | TRBV4-3 | few | TGCGCCAGCAGCCGAAATGTCGATCAGCCCCAGCATTTT | CASSRNVDQPQHF
TRBJ2-4 | TRBD2 | TRBV7-9 | - | TGTGCCAGCAGCCCCAGGACTAGCGGGACCAAAAACATTCAGTACTTC | CASSPRTSGTKNIQYF
TRBJ2-7 | TRBD2 | TRBV13 | many | TGTGCCAGCAGCTACCTAGCGGGAGTGTCCTACGAGCAGTACTTC | CASSYLAGVSYEQYF
TRBJ2-5 | - | TRBV25-1 | - | TGTGCCAGCAGTGAATTGGCCCAAGAGACCCAGTACTTC | CASSELAQETQYF
TRBJ2-5 | - | TRBV5-5 | - | TGTGCCAGCAGCTTGGGGGTCAGGGGAGCGGGAGAGACCCAGTACTTC | CASSLGVRGAGETQYF
TRBJ2-1 | - | TRBV19 | - | TGTGCCAGTAGTACACCAACGGACTACTCAGACAATGAGCAGTTCTTC | CASSTPTDYSDNEQFF
TRBJ2-7 | - | TRBV5-1 | many | TGCGCCAGCAGCTTGGGCAGGGTAAACGCCTACGAGCAGTACTTC | CASSLGRVNAYEQYF
TRBJ2-5 | - | TRBV2 | - | TGTGCCAGCAATGGACAGTTTCGAGAGACCCAGTACTTC | CASNGQFRETQYF
TRBJ1-4 | TRBD1 | TRBV12-3/TRBV12-4 | few | TGTGCCAGCAGCCTGCCCGGGACAGGGCCAGAAAAACTGTTTTTT | CASSLPGTGPEKLFF
TRBJ2-7 | TRBD1 | TRBV4-1 | - | TGCGCCAGCAGCCAAGGGGACAGGGCAGCCTACGAGCAGTACTTC | CASSQGDRAAYEQYF
TRBJ2-5 | - | TRBV5-6 | - | TGTGCCAGCAGCTTGGGGGGATATTGGTCGATCCAAGAGACCCAGTACTTC | CASSLGGYWSIQETQYF
TRBJ1-1 | - | TRBV7-9 | once | TGTGCCAGCCAACCAACCGGGACGAACACTGAAGCTTTCTTT | CASQPTGTNTEAFF
TRBJ1-5 | - | TRBV15 | few | TGTGCCACCAGCAGAGATCCCAGGGCAAGCAATCAGCCCCAGCATTTT | CATSRDPRASNQPQHF
TRBJ2-5 | TRBD2 | TRBV12-3/TRBV12-4 | few | TGTGCCAGCAGTCTTACGGGGGGGCTAGTCATCGGGGAGGGACGGGAGACCCAGTACTTC | CASSLTGGLVIGEGRETQYF
TRBJ2-5 | - | TRBV7-3 | few | TGTGCCAGCAGCTTAACGTTCGGGTTTTTAGGCAGAACTCGGAGAGAGGAGACCCAGTACTTC | CASSLTFGFLGRTRREETQYF
TRBJ2-2 | TRBD1 | TRBV12-3/TRBV12-4 | few | TGTGCCAGCACTCCCGGGACAGCGAACACCGGGGAGCTGTTTTTT | CASTPGTANTGELFF